The 14 T cell receptor beta chains reported below all come from one sample, sequenced in a study of metastatic and nonmetastatic thyroid tumors. All patients were untreated before thyroid surgery. Through MiXCR, TCRdb re-clonotyped the PCR reads. The repertoire has approximately 69,000 clones, 13% to 15% of them found once; the top ten carry less than 8.5%. Sequencing was performed on blood. These receptors came from a male donor with papillary thyroid cancer or a benign thyroid nodule (not recorded which). Some clones in this sample may be carry-over from other donors' samples.

This clone was seen many times. The chain carries TRBV2 and TRBJ2-3; 11 nucleotides align to TRBD2. This CDR3 is built from 15 residues. Per germline, CDR1 SNHLY and CDR2 FYNNEI. The V gene end was trimmed by 6 bases and the J gene end by 4 bases; junction bases not matched to a gene: 6. CDR3 nucleotides: TGTGCCAGCAGGCCAACTAGCGGGAGAGCAGATACGCAGTATTTT. This codes for CASRPTSGRADTQYF.

In this sample, this clone turned up many times. The chain uses TRBV30 and TRBJ2-3; D ambiguous. Germline CDR1 GTSNPN, CDR2 SVGIG (reference sequence). This CDR3 region has 12 residues. The ends were cut back, 3 bases at V and 6 bases at J, with 10 bases in the middle. CDR3 protein: CAWSVLEDTQYF. The DNA for the CDR3 is TGTGCCTGGAGCGTGCTCGAGGATACGCAGTATTTT.

V and J are TRBV5-1 and TRBJ2-1, with 7 bases aligning to TRBD1. Losses at the gene ends were 2 bases for V and 3 bases for J; bases not matched to a gene: 2. The germline CDR1 and CDR2 sequences are SGHRS and YFSETQ. The CDR3 length is 14 residues. This CDR3 is CASSFGTDYNEQFF. CDR3 nucleotides: TGCGCCAGCAGCTTTGGGACAGACTACAATGAGCAGTTCTTC.

The chain is built from TRBV10-2 and TRBJ2-3, with no clear D. The CDR3 has 14 residues. Germline V gene lookup returns CDR1 WSHSY and CDR2 SAAADI. The V end lost 2 bases, the J end lost 2 bases, and 8 bases lay between the germline ends. The CDR3 region is CASSEAVPTDTQYF. The CDR3 DNA reads as TGCGCCAGCAGTGAGGCGGTCCCCACAGATACGCAGTATTTT.

This clone was observed at least ten times. With a much larger clone just one base away, this may be a read error. The CDR3 reads CASTDSNRPQHF. DNA for the CDR3: TGTGCCAGCACGGATAGCAATCGGCCCCAGCATTTT. The chain uses TRBV28 and TRBJ1-5; D uncertain. The CDR3 runs 12 residues. Germline V gene lookup returns CDR1 MDHEN and CDR2 SYDVKM.

This clone appeared many times. This chain joins TRBV29-1 and TRBJ1-1, with TRBD1 matching over 8 bases. The CDR3 consists of 12 residues. The junction had 4 bases not matched to a gene; V was cut back by 6 bases and J by 4 bases. Germline CDR1 reads SQVTM; CDR2 reads ANQGSEA. CDR3 in amino acids: CSVRGQGTEAFF. For the CDR3, the DNA is TGCAGCGTCAGAGGACAGGGCACTGAAGCTTTCTTT.

This clone was seen many times. A read error is possible here, since a much larger clone lies one base away. The gene calls are TRBV7-3 and TRBJ2-1, with D perhaps matching TRBD1 or TRBD2 (5 bases each). The CDR3 is made up of 15 amino acids. Germline CDR1 SGHTA, CDR2 FQGTGA. The CDR3 coding sequence is TGTGCCAGCAGCTTATCTCTGGGACGGATCAATGAGCAGTCCTTC. Protein product: CASSLSLGRINEQSF.

With regard to this clone: The junction shows a germline mismatch at one end, possibly a read error. This chain joins TRBV11-2 and TRBJ2-1, with TRBD2 matching over 14 bases. Germline loops: CDR1 SGHAT, CDR2 FQNNGV. The CDR3 runs to 18 residues. CDR3 sequence (DNA): TGTGCCAGCAGCGTCCCGGGACTAGCGGGAGTATGGCATGATGAGCATTTCTTC. Its protein is CASSVPGLAGVWHDEHFF.

This clone occurred many times. V gene TRBV10-1 combines with J gene TRBJ1-6; 8 bases fit TRBD1. The germline V gene has CDR1 WNHNN and CDR2 SYGVQD (reference sequence). The CDR3 has 15 residues. J lost 6 bases, V lost 4 bases, and 5 bases had no gene match. CDR3: CASSAGTGTNSPLHF. The DNA for the CDR3 is TGCGCCAGCAGTGCCGGGACAGGAACTAATTCACCCCTCCACTTT.

This clone was observed a single time. This chain links TRBV19 with TRBJ2-5; 11 nucleotides match TRBD2. With the DNA end fitting TRBJ2-1 better, the J assignment may be wrong. The CDR3 has 19 amino acids. In germline, CDR1 is LNHDA, CDR2 SQIVND (reference sequence). CDR3 in amino acids: CASSIEGRALAGGRNEQFF. The CDR3 DNA is TGTGCCAGTAGTATAGAGGGACGGGCGTTAGCGGGAGGGCGTAATGAGCAGTTCTTC.

This clone was found many times. The V and J genes are TRBV5-1 and TRBJ1-3, with 8 bases identical to TRBD1. With 5 bases clipped from V and 0 bases from J, the junction kept 10 bases outside the gene matches. The CDR3 covers 17 residues. In germline, CDR1 is SGHRS, CDR2 YFSETQ. Here the CDR3 DNA reads TGCGCCAGCAGAGACAGGGGCTCCCATCTCTCTGGAAACACCATATATTTT. It yields the protein CASRDRGSHLSGNTIYF.

This clone was detected many times. The chain uses TRBV15 and TRBJ2-1; TRBD2 matches 11 bases. The length of the CDR3 is 15 residues. Germline V CDR1 and CDR2: LNHNV, YYDKDF (reference sequence). V lost 2 bases to trimming and J lost 4 bases; unmatched junction nucleotides: 1. In nucleotides, the CDR3 is TGTGCCACCAGCAGAAGACTAGCGGGGTACAATGAGCAGTTCTTC. Its translation: CATSRRLAGYNEQFF.

This clone came up many times. In DNA form, the CDR3 reads TGCAGTGCCCACAGGGGAGGGTTGGGCAATGAGCAGTTCTTC. Translated: CSAHRGGLGNEQFF. The V call is TRBV20-1, the J call TRBJ2-1, with D perhaps TRBD1 or TRBD2 (7 bases each). CDR3 length: 14 residues. V lost 6 bases to trimming and J lost 6 bases, with 18 bases between them. Per germline, CDR1 DFQATT and CDR2 SNEGSKA (reference sequence).

This clone was recorded at least ten times. The chain uses TRBV7-9 and TRBJ2-6; no reliable D call. V dropped 4 bases and J dropped 0 bases, with 7 bases sitting between them. This CDR3 contains 15 residues. Germline CDR1 and CDR2: SEHNR and FQNEAQ (reference sequence). In DNA form, the CDR3 reads TGTGCCAGCAGCTCTCCGAACTCTGGGGCCAACGTCCTGACTTTC. This encodes CASSSPNSGANVLTF.